The 19 T cell receptor beta chains given below trace back to one sample, sequenced in a study of OX40 agonist ivuxolimab in advanced cancers. Assay used: immunoSEQ multiplex PCR; TCRdb lists only in-frame clones, some missing. The table includes 65,000 to 80,000 clones, approximately 92% detected once. This material consisted of CD4+ or CD8+ T cells sorted from blood, taken in a trial of the OX40 agonist ivuxolimab. Receptors were obtained from an adult with an advanced solid tumor such as melanoma, head and neck, liver or kidney cancer.

The rearrangement joins TRBV28 to TRBJ1-1; D is unclear. This CDR3 has 12 residues. Germline V gene lookup returns CDR1 MDHEN and CDR2 SYDVKM. Trimming took off 1 base at V and 11 bases at J, with 11 bases between the two ends. CDR3 sequence (DNA): TGTGCCAGCAGTTTATCGGCCCAGAAGGCTTTCTTT. It yields the protein CASSLSAQKAFF.

This clone occurred once. The rearrangement joins TRBV9 to TRBJ2-7; D may be TRBD1 (5 bases). The V end lost 0 bases, the J end lost 1 base, and 14 bases lay between the germline ends. Germline CDR1 and CDR2: SGDLS and YYNGEE. The CDR3 runs 16 residues. The CDR3 here is CASSVAPGSGSYEQYF. The CDR3 region has the DNA TGTGCCAGCAGCGTAGCCCCAGGGTCCGGATCCTACGAGCAGTACTTC.

The chain carries TRBV27 and TRBJ1-5; D perhaps matches TRBD1 (6 bases). The CDR3 is 20 amino acids. CDR1 and CDR2 (germline): MNHEY, SMNVEV (reference sequence). V gave up 0 bases and J gave up 0 bases, with 21 bases separating them. CDR3 loop: CASSLSFWQGINYSNQPQHF. In DNA, the CDR3 is TGTGCCAGCAGTTTATCATTCTGGCAGGGGATCAATTATAGCAATCAGCCCCAGCATTTT.

The chain recombines TRBV19 with TRBJ2-5; TRBD2 agrees at 8 bases. Germline CDR1 and CDR2: LNHDA and SQIVND (reference sequence). The CDR3 is 13 residues long. V gave up 9 bases and J gave up 7 bases; unmatched junction bases: 10. Here the CDR3 reads CASDRGAGGTQYF. CDR3 in DNA: TGTGCCAGCGACCGAGGGGCGGGAGGGACCCAGTACTTC.

This rearrangement joins TRBV29-1 to TRBJ2-3; TRBD1 or TRBD2 may be the D gene (5 bases each). Deletions cut 3 bases from V and 14 bases from J, with 15 bases between. This CDR3 has 11 residues. Per the germline V gene, CDR1 is SQVTM and CDR2 is ANQGSEA. The CDR3 region is CSVDEGRVGYF. As DNA, the CDR3 is TGCAGCGTTGACGAGGGCAGGGTCGGGTATTTT.

CDR3: CASSFLKRLAAFSYEQYF. Here the CDR3 DNA reads TGTGCCAGCAGTTTCCTAAAACGGCTAGCGGCTTTCTCCTACGAGCAGTACTTC. V and J are TRBV28 and TRBJ2-7; 7 positions agree with TRBD2. The CDR3 has 18 amino acids. V lost 3 bases and J lost 0; bases outside the gene matches: 14. Germline V gives CDR1 MDHEN, CDR2 SYDVKM. The full variable domain, with the rest looked up from reference TRBV28 and TRBJ2-7, is DVKVTQSSRYLVKRTGEKVFLECVQDMDHENMFWYRQDPGLGLRLIYFSYDVKMKEKGDIPEGYSVSREKKERFSLILESASTNQTSMYLCASSFLKRLAAFSYEQYFGPGTRLTVT.

This clone was seen more than once but under ten times. The chain recombines TRBV4-2 with TRBJ1-2; 8 nucleotides line up with TRBD1. Trimming took 0 bases from V and 7 from J; bases not matched to a gene: 7. The germline gives CDR1 LGHNA, CDR2 YNFKEQ. The CDR3 loop spans 15 amino acids. This chain's CDR3 is CASSQDPGGPVGYTF. As DNA, the CDR3 is TGTGCCAGCAGCCAAGACCCAGGGGGCCCAGTTGGCTACACCTTC.

The V gene is TRBV7-2, the J gene TRBJ2-7; D unresolved. CDR3 length: 14 amino acids. Deletions cut 5 bases from V and 1 base from J, with 12 bases between. Germline lookup yields CDR1 SGHTA and CDR2 FQGNSA. Written as DNA, the CDR3 is TGTGCCAGCAGCCCTTACCCGGGTTCCTACGAGCAGTACTTC. Its translation is CASSPYPGSYEQYF.

The V call is TRBV27, the J call TRBJ1-5; 9 nucleotides match TRBD1. The CDR3 totals 16 residues. Germline-derived CDR1 and CDR2 are MNHEY and SMNVEV (reference sequence). J gave up 2 bases and V 6 bases, and 8 bases lay outside the gene matches. The CDR3 is CASSSRWDRGNQPQHF. The CDR3 DNA reads as TGTGCCAGCAGCAGTAGGTGGGACAGGGGCAATCAGCCCCAGCATTTT.

The chain employs TRBV5-1 and TRBJ1-2; D remains unclear. V lost 4 bases and J lost 0, with 19 bases in between. Germline V gives CDR1 SGHRS, CDR2 YFSETQ. The CDR3 extends over 17 amino acids. The CDR3 sequence: CASSQYHTPPSNYGYTF. The DNA of the CDR3 is TGCGCCAGCAGCCAGTACCATACACCACCCTCTAACTATGGCTACACCTTC.

This clone is a singleton in its sample. This chain connects TRBV7-2 to TRBJ2-7, with D possibly being TRBD1 or TRBD2 (5 bases each). Germline CDR1 SGHTA, CDR2 FQGNSA. The CDR3 extends over 16 amino acids. The V end lost 7 bases, the J end lost 0 bases, and 19 bases lay between the germline ends. The CDR3 coding sequence is TGTGCCAGCACCGCCGGGACCGGTCGGGGCTCCTACGAGCAGTACTTC. It encodes CASTAGTGRGSYEQYF.

J is TRBJ1-4 and V is TRBV19; D might be TRBD1 (6 bases). CDR1 and CDR2 from the germline V gene are LNHDA and SQIVND (reference sequence). This CDR3 has 15 amino acids. Trimming left V 6 bases short and J 3 bases short, with 14 bases between. Here the CDR3 DNA reads TGTGCCAGTAGCCCGGGACACAGTTCTAATGAAAAACTGTTTTTT. Translated, it gives CASSPGHSSNEKLFF.

This clone was recorded once. V and J are TRBV7-9 and TRBJ1-4; 8 bases line up with TRBD1. Germline V gene data show CDR1 as SEHNR and CDR2 as FQNEAQ (reference sequence). The CDR3 has 16 amino acids. J lost 8 bases, V lost 8 bases, and 16 bases had no gene match. The DNA for the CDR3 is TGTGCCAGCTCCCTAGCAGTGACAGGGGTTCGGGAAAAACTGTTTTTT. It codes for CASSLAVTGVREKLFF.

The rearrangement uses TRBV30 and TRBJ2-1; D is perhaps TRBD1 or TRBD2 (6 bases each). Trimming stripped 8 bases from V and 10 bases from J, with 15 bases between. The CDR3 length is 11 residues. Germline V gives CDR1 GTSNPN, CDR2 SVGIG (reference sequence). CDR3 nucleotide sequence: TGTGCCCGATCGGGGGCGGGAGAGCAGTTCTTC. Translating it yields CARSGAGEQFF.

This sequence joins TRBV7-2 and TRBJ1-4, with D possibly TRBD1 on 5 matching bases. V was pared by 5 bases and J by 3 bases, with 13 bases between. The CDR3 is 15 residues long. The germline gives CDR1 SGHTA, CDR2 FQGNSA. The CDR3 region is CASSPSVGANEKLFF. Written as DNA, the CDR3 is TGTGCCAGCAGCCCTAGTGTGGGGGCTAATGAAAAACTGTTTTTT.

The CDR3, as DNA: TGCGCCAGCAGAACCGGGACAGGGTTTAACAATGAGCAGTTCTTC. Amino acids: CASRTGTGFNNEQFF. V gene TRBV4-3 combines with J gene TRBJ2-1, with 9 bases lining up with TRBD1. CDR3 length equals 15 residues. V gave up 6 bases and J gave up 5 bases; unmatched junction bases: 8. The germline V gene encodes CDR1 LGHNA and CDR2 YSLEER.

J is TRBJ2-2 and V is TRBV19, with D tentatively TRBD1 (5 bases). Trimming cost V 5 bases and J 5 bases, with 15 bases left between them. Germline loops: CDR1 LNHDA, CDR2 SQIVND (reference sequence). This CDR3 has 15 amino acids. This CDR3 reads CASSLGRVGTGELFF. The CDR3 region has the DNA TGTGCCAGTAGTCTCGGCAGGGTTGGGACCGGGGAGCTGTTTTTT.

The table lists this clone with a few counts. CDR3 sequence: CASRAYSGSYNEQFF. CDR3 coding DNA: TGTGCCAGCAGGGCATATAGCGGGAGCTACAATGAGCAGTTCTTC. The chain joins TRBV6-1 to TRBJ2-1, with 9 bases lining up with TRBD2. This CDR3 region has 15 residues. V was clipped by 6 bases and J by 3 bases; unmatched bases: 6. CDR1 and CDR2 from the germline V gene are MNHNS and SASEGT.

The chain has TRBV9 and TRBJ2-7; TRBD2 aligns across 13 bases. Germline V gene data show CDR1 as SGDLS and CDR2 as YYNGEE. The CDR3 has 16 residues. J lost 0 bases, V lost 4 bases, and 4 bases had no gene match. CDR3 sequence reads: CASSPRTSGGSYEQYF. Here the CDR3 DNA reads TGTGCCAGCAGCCCCCGGACTAGCGGGGGCTCCTACGAGCAGTACTTC.